The 21 T cell receptor beta chains reported below all come from one sample, sequenced in a study of cytomegalovirus exposure and HLA in healthy donors. The assay was immunoSEQ multiplex PCR, and TCRdb's table has in-frame clones only and misses some. The sample carries some 170,000 clones, roughly 86% recorded once. What was sequenced was PBMCs. The receptor set was obtained from a woman younger than 30 in good health and CMV-seropositive.

The chain carries TRBV27 and TRBJ2-7; 11 positions match TRBD2. The CDR3 contains 14 residues. V lost 6 bases and J lost 2; bases outside the gene matches: 3. Germline loops: CDR1 MNHEY, CDR2 SMNVEV (reference sequence). The CDR3 coding sequence is TGTGCCAGCAGCTCGGGACTAGCGGCCTACGAGCAGTACTTC. This codes for CASSSGLAAYEQYF.

The V call is TRBV6-1, the J call TRBJ2-7; TRBD1 aligns across 7 bases. Germline CDR1 MNHNS, CDR2 SASEGT. The CDR3 loop spans 14 amino acids. Trimming cost V 7 bases and J 0 bases; bases outside gene matches: 6. CDR3 nucleotides: TGTGCCAGCAAACTACAGGGGAGCTCCTACGAGCAGTACTTC. Translation: CASKLQGSSYEQYF.

The chain couples TRBV7-2 to TRBJ1-1, with TRBD1 as a possible D gene (5 bases). The ends were cut back, 5 bases at V and 4 bases at J, with 11 bases in the middle. CDR3 size: 13 residues. Germline loops: CDR1 SGHTA, CDR2 FQGNSA. CDR3 residues: CASSQWGGTEAFF. CDR3 bases: TGTGCCAGCAGCCAATGGGGGGGCACTGAAGCTTTCTTT.

In regard to this clone: One end of the junction does not line up with germline, which may come from a read error. The CDR3 is CASSAGLAVHF. CDR3 nucleotides: TGTGCCAGCAGCGCGGGACTAGCGGTACACTTC. The chain employs TRBV14 and TRBJ2-5; 11 bases align to TRBD2. Germline V gene sequence: CDR1 SGHDN, CDR2 FVKESK. The CDR3 has 11 amino acids.

The genes are TRBV28 and TRBJ1-5; no clear D. Trimming shortened V by 5 bases and J by 0 bases, and 8 bases separated the two germline ends. This CDR3 is built from 14 residues. Germline loops: CDR1 MDHEN, CDR2 SYDVKM. CDR3 loop: CASSNTVSNQPQHF. The CDR3 DNA sequence: TGTGCCAGCAGTAACACAGTTAGCAATCAGCCCCAGCATTTT.

The V and J genes are TRBV30 and TRBJ2-1; 7 bases are a match to TRBD1. With V trimmed by 1 base and J by 7 bases, 19 bases remained unmatched. The CDR3 is 18 amino acids. Looked up from germline, CDR1 is GTSNPN and CDR2 is SVGIG (reference sequence). CDR3 nucleotides: TGTGCCTGGAGTGCTATTTTAGCCGGACAGGCCCAGGGGAATGAGCAGTTCTTC. It codes for CAWSAILAGQAQGNEQFF.

This chain links TRBV10-3 with TRBJ1-1; a weak D match, TRBD1 (5 bases). Germline values: CDR1 ENHRY, CDR2 SYGVKD. This CDR3 spans 17 amino acids. The germline V and J ends were trimmed by 0 bases and 0 bases, with 14 bases remaining between them. CDR3 nucleotides: TGTGCCATCAGTGAGTCGGGGCACCCGAACATGAACACTGAAGCTTTCTTT. Its protein is CAISESGHPNMNTEAFF.

The chain links TRBV6-5 to TRBJ1-5; 7 nucleotides match TRBD1. V lost 0 bases and J lost 5; bases outside the gene matches: 4. Germline assignment: CDR1 MNHEY and CDR2 SVGAGI. CDR3 size: 15 residues. The CDR3 loop is CASSYSAQGDQPQHF. CDR3 nucleotides: TGTGCCAGCAGTTACTCCGCGCAGGGGGATCAGCCCCAGCATTTT.

J is TRBJ2-1 and V is TRBV4-2; D unclear. Germline CDR1 and CDR2: LGHNA and YNFKEQ. V gave up 0 bases and J gave up 2 bases, with 8 bases separating them. This CDR3 is built from 15 residues. The CDR3 coding sequence is TGTGCCAGCAGCCAAGATGAGTCCCCCTACAATGAGCAGTTCTTC. Protein product: CASSQDESPYNEQFF.

The chain carries TRBV30 and TRBJ1-5, with 7 bases that match TRBD1. After removal of 4 bases from V and 4 bases from J, the junction contained 7 bases not matched to a gene. CDR3 size: 14 residues. Germline CDR1 and CDR2: GTSNPN and SVGIG (reference sequence). The DNA of the CDR3 is TGTGCCTGGACCCTGACAGGGTTTAATCAGCCCCAGCATTTT. Translating it yields CAWTLTGFNQPQHF. The whole variable domain, filled in from reference TRBV30 and TRBJ1-5, reads SQTIHQWPATLVQPVGSPLSLECTVEGTSNPNLYWYRQAAGRGLQLLFYSVGIGQISSEVPQNLSASRPQDRQFILSSKKLLLSDSGFYLCAWTLTGFNQPQHFGDGTRLSIL.

The CDR3: CASSYHTDTQYF. For the CDR3, the DNA is TGTGCCAGCAGTTACCACACAGATACGCAGTATTTT. The chain has TRBV6-6 and TRBJ2-3; D remains unclear. The CDR3 has 12 amino acids. The germline V gene has CDR1 MNHNY and CDR2 SVGAGI (reference sequence). Trimming took 2 bases from V and 2 from J, leaving 2 bases between them.

This clone was counted a single time. The V and J genes are TRBV9 and TRBJ2-3; D is perhaps TRBD2 (7 bases). CDR3 length: 14 residues. The germline CDR1 and CDR2 sequences are SGDLS and YYNGEE. V was pared by 3 bases and J by 0 bases, with 8 bases between. In DNA form, the CDR3 reads TGTGCCAGCAGCGCGGGGGGCAGCACAGATACGCAGTATTTT. Amino acid sequence: CASSAGGSTDTQYF.

The V gene is TRBV28, the J gene TRBJ2-3; TRBD2 aligns across 7 bases. Germline V lookup: CDR1 MDHEN, CDR2 SYDVKM. Trimming cost V 8 bases and J 5 bases; bases outside gene matches: 4. CDR3 length: 12 amino acids. This chain's CDR3 is CASRQRGDTQYF. CDR3 coding DNA: TGTGCCAGCCGTCAGCGGGGAGATACGCAGTATTTT.

The gene calls are TRBV19 and TRBJ1-2; D is unresolved. The CDR3 runs 12 residues. The germline V gene has CDR1 LNHDA and CDR2 SQIVND (reference sequence). With 4 bases removed from V and 1 base from J, the gap between germline ends came to 4 bases. The CDR3 loop reads CASSTVNYGYTF. The CDR3 nucleotides are TGTGCCAGTAGTACGGTTAACTATGGCTACACCTTC.

This clone was seen once. The J gene is TRBJ1-6, the V gene TRBV27; 9 bases are a match to TRBD1. The germline CDR1 and CDR2 sequences are MNHEY and SMNVEV (reference sequence). CDR3 length equals 14 residues. Losses at the gene ends were 7 bases for V and 10 bases for J; bases not matched to a gene: 8. CDR3 sequence: CASTRQGGISPLHF. The CDR3 DNA sequence: TGTGCCAGCACTCGACAGGGGGGCATCTCACCCCTCCACTTT.

V gene TRBV7-8 combines with J gene TRBJ2-1, with 11 positions matching TRBD2. There are 15 residues in the CDR3. V lost 2 bases and J lost 6; bases outside the gene matches: 3. CDR1 and CDR2 from the germline V gene are SGHVS and FQNEAQ. The CDR3 protein is CASSLFLAGGNEQFF. CDR3 DNA: TGTGCCAGCAGCTTATTCCTAGCGGGAGGCAATGAGCAGTTCTTC.

This sequence joins TRBV7-2 and TRBJ2-5; the match to TRBD2 covers 12 bases. Germline V gene sequence: CDR1 SGHTA, CDR2 FQGNSA. V trimming: 6 bases; J trimming: 3 bases; junction bases outside the gene matches: 5. The CDR3 covers 15 residues. For the CDR3, the DNA is TGTGCCAGCAGGCCCAGACTAGCGGGAGAAGAGACCCAGTACTTC. Translating gives CASRPRLAGEETQYF. Together with reference TRBV7-2 and TRBJ2-5, the CDR3 gives the full variable domain: GAGVSQSPSNKVTEKGKDVELRCDPISGHTALYWYRQSLGQGLEFLIYFQGNSAPDKSGLPSDRFSAERTGGSVSTLTIQRTQQEDSAVYLCASRPRLAGEETQYFGPGTRLLVL.

J is TRBJ1-5 and V is TRBV28; 9 bases are shared with TRBD1. Germline V gives CDR1 MDHEN, CDR2 SYDVKM. V shed 3 bases and J 14 bases; nucleotides not matched to a gene: 14. The CDR3 runs to 15 residues. This CDR3 is CASSLLGVDRGGEHF. CDR3 in DNA: TGTGCCAGCAGTTTGCTGGGCGTCGACAGGGGGGGGGAGCATTTT.

The chain uses TRBV6-5 and TRBJ1-4, with 10 bases identical to TRBD1. Germline V CDR1 and CDR2: MNHEY, SVGAGI. The CDR3 loop spans 15 amino acids. The junction had 7 bases not matched to a gene; V was cut back by 5 bases and J by 7 bases. Written as DNA, the CDR3 is TGTGCCAGCAGTCCGACAGGGGGCGGTGGTGAAAAACTGTTTTTT. It encodes CASSPTGGGGEKLFF.

This chain connects TRBV29-1 to TRBJ1-1; D remains ambiguous. V was trimmed by 7 bases and J by 5 bases, leaving 17 bases between them. Germline CDR1 SQVTM, CDR2 ANQGSEA. This CDR3 has 13 amino acids. CDR3 bases: TGCAGCGGGGGAGGCAGAAGAGGAACTGAAGCTTTCTTT. This encodes CSGGGRRGTEAFF.

J is TRBJ1-3 and V is TRBV6-1; no firm D call. The V end was cut by 2 bases, the J end by 0 bases, with 5 bases between. This CDR3 comprises 14 residues. Germline loops: CDR1 MNHNS, CDR2 SASEGT. CDR3: CASSELSSGNTIYF. In DNA form, the CDR3 reads TGTGCCAGCAGTGAACTTAGCTCTGGAAACACCATATATTTT.